This T cell receptor beta chain stems from a study of CD8+CD57+ T cells in acquired aplastic anemia. Study in general: Sorted CD4+ and CD8+ cells yielded DNA averaging about 3.1 ug.

On this clonotype: The target antigen is unknown.

The V gene's germline CDR1 is ENHRY and CDR2 SYGVKD. Trimming stripped 10 bases from V and 3 bases from J, with 13 bases between. The CDR3 contains 12 residues. Investigators profiled TCR beta VDJ and CDR3 from genomic DNA template. TCRdb independently ran MiXCR on the reads; one entry per CDR3 protein. Of 400,000 to 450,000 distinct CDR3 sequences listed, about two thirds are singletons. General study points: Sharing between patients and controls was observed for around 30 CD8+ CDR3 sequences. Any difference that existed in CD8+ Simpson's diversity between patients and controls was not significant.

This chain links TRBV10-3 with TRBJ2-7; D perhaps matches TRBD2 (6 bases). The source material was sorted CD4+, CD8+, or CD8+CD57+ T cells (not recorded which) from PBMCs. The TCR comes from a human donor in good health, serving as a control. CDR3 sequence reads: CATLDYYYEQYF. The CDR3, as DNA: TGTGCCACCTTGGACTATTACTACGAGCAGTACTTC.